Below are 32 T cell receptor beta chains sequenced from a single sample in a study of control samples from healthy donors and cancer patients. Profiled with immunoSEQ multiplex PCR; TCRdb holds only in-frame clones, not every one. The table records some 77,000 clones, roughly nine tenths of them present only once. Specimen: blood. The receptors come from a woman aged 55-70 years in good health.

Regarding this clone: This specimen includes other DNA sequences encoding the same CDR3. The rearrangement uses TRBV21-1 and TRBJ2-2; the table's D call TRBD2 went unverified against the DNA. TRBV21-1 is termed a pseudogene. The CDR3 contains 16 residues. In DNA, the CDR3 is TGTGCCAGCAGCATCTTACTTGGGGGGGCTGGCGGGGAGCTGTTTTTT. Amino acid sequence: CASSILLGGAGGELFF.

CDR3 nucleotide sequence: TGTGCCAGCGGTTGGGGGGCTCGTGGGGCCAACGTCCTGACTTTC. This codes for CASGWGARGANVLTF. J is TRBJ2-6 and V is TRBV27; TRBD1 or TRBD2 may be the D gene (6 bases each). Trimming took off 8 bases at V and 3 bases at J, with 14 bases between the two ends. The germline gives CDR1 MNHEY, CDR2 SMNVEV (reference sequence). This CDR3 contains 15 residues.

Written as DNA, the CDR3 is TGTGCCAGCAGCTTGCACAGTAGCGGCAATCAGCCCCAGCATTTT. Its protein is CASSLHSSGNQPQHF. V gene TRBV5-6 combines with J gene TRBJ1-5; D gene uncertain. The germline V gene encodes CDR1 SGHDT and CDR2 YYEEEE. The ends were cut back, 1 base at V and 2 bases at J, with 10 bases in the middle. The CDR3 sequence is 15 residues long.

The CDR3 loop reads CASSFVSLLDSVNEKLFF. The DNA for the CDR3 is TGCGCCAGCAGCTTTGTTTCCTTGTTAGATTCCGTTAATGAAAAACTGTTTTTT. The rearrangement links TRBV5-1 to TRBJ1-4, with D uncertain. V shed 2 bases and J shed 4 bases, with 21 bases lying between them. The CDR3 spans 18 residues. CDR1 and CDR2 (germline): SGHRS, YFSETQ.

The sample holds a few counts of this clone. This chain's CDR3 is CASSQVSYGYTF. Here the CDR3 DNA reads TGCGCCAGCAGCCAAGTATCCTATGGCTACACCTTC. This chain connects TRBV4-1 to TRBJ1-2; D call uncertain. Trimming pared 1 base from V and 4 bases from J, leaving 4 bases between. The CDR3 is 12 residues long. Germline assignment: CDR1 MGHRA and CDR2 YSYEKL.

The chain carries TRBV7-6 and TRBJ1-1; no clear D. In germline, CDR1 is SGHVS, CDR2 FNYEAQ. V was pared by 3 bases and J by 5 bases, with 7 bases between. This CDR3 contains 12 residues. Written as DNA, the CDR3 is TGTGCCAGCAGCTTCAGTAGTACTGAAGCTTTCTTT. The encoded protein is CASSFSSTEAFF.

This chain uses TRBV6-6 with TRBJ2-3; TRBD1 matches at 8 bases. CDR3 size: 13 residues. The germline gives CDR1 MNHNY, CDR2 SVGAGI (reference sequence). J gave up 6 bases and V 6 bases, and 5 bases lay outside the gene matches. The CDR3 DNA reads TGTGCCAGCAGGCAGGGGGCAAGGGATACGCAGTATTTT. Translation gives CASRQGARDTQYF.

The V gene is TRBV5-1, the J gene TRBJ1-3; D not resolved. V gave up 1 base and J gave up 8 bases, with 13 bases separating them. The germline V gene encodes CDR1 SGHRS and CDR2 YFSETQ. The CDR3 loop spans 14 amino acids. This chain's CDR3 is CASSLQGSGDTIYF. The CDR3 DNA reads as TGCGCCAGCAGCTTGCAAGGGTCCGGTGACACCATATATTTT.

V is TRBV18 and J is TRBJ2-7; 12 nucleotides line up with TRBD2. Germline loops: CDR1 KGHSH, CDR2 LQKENI. J was trimmed by 3 bases and V by 3 bases; bases with no gene match: 21. This CDR3 has 21 amino acids. The CDR3 sequence: CASSPRLAGGPRSEKFYEQYF. The CDR3 coding sequence is TGTGCCAGCTCACCGCGGCTAGCGGGGGGGCCTCGTTCGGAAAAATTCTACGAGCAGTACTTC.

The genes are TRBV9 and TRBJ2-3; D call uncertain. CDR3 length: 13 amino acids. Germline V gives CDR1 SGDLS, CDR2 YYNGEE. V lost 0 bases, J lost 0 bases, and 2 bases lay in between. The CDR3 DNA sequence: TGTGCCAGCAGCGTAGAAAGCACAGATACGCAGTATTTT. Translating gives CASSVESTDTQYF.

This clone was recorded only once. The chain combines TRBV6-6 with TRBJ1-5; perhaps TRBD1 as D (5 bases). The CDR3 is made up of 14 amino acids. Germline loops: CDR1 MNHNY, CDR2 SVGAGI (reference sequence). The V and J ends lost 9 bases and 5 bases respectively, with 17 bases between them. CDR3 residues: CASLVGGLDQPQHF. The CDR3 DNA is TGTGCCAGTTTGGTCGGGGGGTTGGATCAGCCCCAGCATTTT.

CDR3 region: CASSEQGSSTDTQYF. The CDR3 DNA is TGTGCCAGCAGCGAACAGGGGTCTAGCACAGATACGCAGTATTTT. The chain recombines TRBV4-2 with TRBJ2-3, with 7 bases that match TRBD1. The trim removed 5 bases at V and 0 bases at J, leaving 5 bases unmatched. The CDR3 runs 15 residues. The germline V gene has CDR1 LGHNA and CDR2 YNFKEQ.

The chain joins TRBV29-1 to TRBJ2-1; TRBD2 matches 8 bases. Per the germline V gene, CDR1 is SQVTM and CDR2 is ANQGSEA. V gave up 0 bases and J gave up 5 bases; unmatched junction bases: 6. The CDR3 is made up of 15 amino acids. The CDR3, as DNA: TGCAGCGTTGAAGATGGCGGGGGGCCGCACAATGAGCAGTTCTTC. As protein: CSVEDGGGPHNEQFF.

The genes are TRBV19 and TRBJ1-1, with D unclear. Trimming stripped 10 bases from V and 4 bases from J, with 16 bases between. The germline CDR1 and CDR2 sequences are LNHDA and SQIVND (reference sequence). The CDR3 is 13 amino acids. The CDR3 coding sequence is TGTGCCACCAGTATGATGGGATTCACTGAAGCTTTCTTT. This codes for CATSMMGFTEAFF.

V usage is TRBV19 and J usage is TRBJ1-5; 9 bases are shared with TRBD1. V lost 3 bases and J lost 10; bases outside the gene matches: 16. CDR3 length: 17 residues. Per germline, CDR1 LNHDA and CDR2 SQIVND (reference sequence). CDR3 in amino acids: CASSILGQGGFVVPQHF. DNA of the CDR3: TGTGCCAGTAGTATTTTGGGACAGGGAGGCTTTGTTGTACCCCAGCATTTT.

The chain links TRBV29-1 to TRBJ1-1; no reliable D call. This CDR3 comprises 11 residues. V was pared by 4 bases and J by 1 base, with 4 bases between. Germline assignment: CDR1 SQVTM and CDR2 ANQGSEA. The CDR3 here is CSVAANTEAFF. CDR3 in DNA: TGCAGCGTTGCGGCGAACACTGAAGCTTTCTTT. Together with reference TRBV29-1 and TRBJ1-1, the CDR3 gives the full variable domain: SAVISQKPSRDICQRGTSLTIQCQVDSQVTMMFWYRQQPGQSLTLIATANQGSEATYESGFVIDKFPISRPNLTFSTLTVSNMSPEDSSIYLCSVAANTEAFFGQGTRLTVV.

The chain combines TRBV7-2 with TRBJ1-5; D gene ambiguous. In germline, CDR1 is SGHTA, CDR2 FQGNSA. Trimming left V 5 bases short and J 4 bases short, with 9 bases between. The CDR3 consists of 13 residues. DNA of the CDR3: TGTGCCAGCAGCGAGAGGGCAAATCAGCCCCAGCATTTT. Translation: CASSERANQPQHF.

V is TRBV2 and J is TRBJ1-5; D gene unclear. Germline loops: CDR1 SNHLY, CDR2 FYNNEI. Trimming cost V 6 bases and J 3 bases, with 6 bases left between them. The CDR3 totals 12 residues. The CDR3 reads CASRDDNQPQHF. The CDR3 region has the DNA TGTGCCAGCAGGGACGACAATCAGCCCCAGCATTTT.

This rearrangement joins TRBV11-3 to TRBJ2-5; 7 bases are a match to TRBD2. Trimming at V came to 2 bases and at J to 5 bases, leaving 5 bases not matched to a gene. The germline CDR1 and CDR2 sequences are SGHNT and YENEEA. CDR3 length: 14 amino acids. The CDR3, as DNA: TGTGCCAGCAGCTTATTGAGGGGAGGGGAGACCCAGTACTTC. Protein sequence: CASSLLRGGETQYF.

The rearrangement joins TRBV11-3 to TRBJ1-3; a possible D gene is TRBD1 (6 bases). V gave up 5 bases and J gave up 1 base, with 15 bases separating them. Germline V lookup: CDR1 SGHNT, CDR2 YENEEA. The CDR3 spans 16 residues. CDR3 loop: CASSPAGAVSGNTIYF. The CDR3, as DNA: TGTGCCAGCAGCCCCGCGGGGGCTGTATCTGGAAACACCATATATTTT.

This clone was observed a handful of times. V usage is TRBV6-2 or TRBV6-3 and J usage is TRBJ1-6, with 7 bases fitting TRBD1. The CDR3 sequence is 15 residues long. Per the germline V gene, CDR1 is MNHEY and CDR2 is SVGEGT. The trim removed 4 bases at V and 7 bases at J, leaving 7 bases unmatched. The CDR3: CASSSTGTGNSPLHF. CDR3 DNA sequence: TGTGCCAGCAGTTCGACAGGGACGGGGAATTCACCCCTCCACTTT.

V gene TRBV9 combines with J gene TRBJ1-6; TRBD1 matches 8 bases. J was trimmed by 7 bases and V by 4 bases; bases with no gene match: 13. The CDR3 runs 17 residues. Germline lookup yields CDR1 SGDLS and CDR2 YYNGEE. CDR3 coding DNA: TGTGCCAGCAGCCCTCCGACAGGGGCCGACACGAATTCACCCCTCCACTTT. Protein sequence: CASSPPTGADTNSPLHF.

The gene calls are TRBV4-3 and TRBJ2-7, with no clear D. Trimming stripped 0 bases from V and 3 bases from J, with 6 bases between. The germline CDR1 and CDR2 sequences are LGHNA and YSLEER. CDR3 length equals 13 residues. Here the CDR3 DNA reads TGCGCCAGCAGCCAAGATGACGGCTACGAGCAGTACTTC. This codes for CASSQDDGYEQYF.

The chain has TRBV5-4 and TRBJ2-1, with 7 positions matching TRBD1. V lost 3 bases and J lost 5; bases outside the gene matches: 2. The CDR3 is 13 amino acids. CDR1 and CDR2 from the germline V gene are SGHNT and YYREEE (reference sequence). CDR3 residues: CASSWGTDNEQFF. The CDR3 nucleotides read TGTGCCAGCAGCTGGGGGACAGACAATGAGCAGTTCTTC.

This clone turned up a few times. The CDR3 region has the DNA TGTGCCAGCTCACCAACAGGGAGCTCCTACAATGAGCAGTTCTTC. Amino acid sequence: CASSPTGSSYNEQFF. This chain uses TRBV18 with TRBJ2-1; a possible D gene is TRBD1 (6 bases). The CDR3 extends over 15 amino acids. Trimming took off 2 bases at V and 0 bases at J, with 8 bases between the two ends. Germline V gene data show CDR1 as KGHSH and CDR2 as LQKENI.

The chain combines TRBV28 with TRBJ1-5, with TRBD1 identical over 8 bases. The CDR3 runs to 16 residues. The J segment lost 8 bases and the V segment lost 2 bases, leaving 11 bases of the junction unmatched. Germline loops: CDR1 MDHEN, CDR2 SYDVKM. The CDR3 DNA is TGTGCCAGCAGTTTAAGGCGGACAGGGAAGTTTGAGCCCCAGCATTTT. It codes for CASSLRRTGKFEPQHF.

The chain links TRBV6-6 to TRBJ1-5; D is possibly TRBD1 (5 bases). From germline, CDR1 is MNHNY and CDR2 SVGAGI (reference sequence). The ends were cut back, 5 bases at V and 2 bases at J, with 19 bases in the middle. The CDR3 loop spans 17 amino acids. The CDR3 DNA reads as TGTGCCAGCAGTCTAGGCCCGGGACGGTGGGGCAATCAGCCCCAGCATTTT. Translation: CASSLGPGRWGNQPQHF.

The V gene is TRBV9, the J gene TRBJ2-5, with 8 bases matching TRBD2. The trim removed 0 bases at V and 4 bases at J, leaving 11 bases unmatched. The germline V gene encodes CDR1 SGDLS and CDR2 YYNGEE. The CDR3 covers 17 residues. CDR3 region: CASSVGWRGVKGETQYF. The CDR3 DNA reads TGTGCCAGCAGCGTAGGGTGGCGGGGGGTTAAAGGAGAGACCCAGTACTTC.

This clone was found once. The V call is TRBV5-1, the J call TRBJ2-2, with 7 bases aligning to TRBD1. J lost 3 bases, V lost 3 bases, and 2 bases had no gene match. The V gene's germline CDR1 is SGHRS and CDR2 YFSETQ. CDR3 length equals 14 residues. The CDR3 here is CASSSGQHTGELFF. Written as DNA, the CDR3 is TGCGCCAGCAGCTCGGGACAGCACACCGGGGAGCTGTTTTTT.

The rearrangement joins TRBV10-3 to TRBJ2-3; D is perhaps TRBD2 (6 bases). The CDR3 consists of 17 residues. The V end lost 4 bases, the J end lost 0 bases, and 17 bases lay between the germline ends. The germline V gene encodes CDR1 ENHRY and CDR2 SYGVKD. In nucleotides, the CDR3 is TGTGCCATCAGTGGGGGGTCCGGGAGAGATAGCACAGATACGCAGTATTTT. Translation: CAISGGSGRDSTDTQYF.

The chain uses TRBV18 and TRBJ2-1; perhaps D is TRBD1 or TRBD2 (6 bases each). CDR3 length: 16 residues. CDR1 is KGHSH and CDR2 is LQKENI in the germline V gene. V lost 1 base to trimming and J lost 3 bases, with 13 bases between them. CDR3 amino acids: CASSPRGAVLYNEQFF. The CDR3 bases are TGTGCCAGCTCACCACGGGGGGCCGTTCTCTACAATGAGCAGTTCTTC.

The chain has TRBV6-5 and TRBJ1-2; 8 nucleotides match TRBD1. The V gene's germline CDR1 is MNHEY and CDR2 SVGAGI. The J segment lost 4 bases and the V segment lost 6 bases, leaving 7 bases of the junction unmatched. The CDR3 is 14 amino acids. The CDR3 region has the DNA TGTGCCAGCAGCGGGACAGGATCAGTCTATGGCTACACCTTC. This codes for CASSGTGSVYGYTF.